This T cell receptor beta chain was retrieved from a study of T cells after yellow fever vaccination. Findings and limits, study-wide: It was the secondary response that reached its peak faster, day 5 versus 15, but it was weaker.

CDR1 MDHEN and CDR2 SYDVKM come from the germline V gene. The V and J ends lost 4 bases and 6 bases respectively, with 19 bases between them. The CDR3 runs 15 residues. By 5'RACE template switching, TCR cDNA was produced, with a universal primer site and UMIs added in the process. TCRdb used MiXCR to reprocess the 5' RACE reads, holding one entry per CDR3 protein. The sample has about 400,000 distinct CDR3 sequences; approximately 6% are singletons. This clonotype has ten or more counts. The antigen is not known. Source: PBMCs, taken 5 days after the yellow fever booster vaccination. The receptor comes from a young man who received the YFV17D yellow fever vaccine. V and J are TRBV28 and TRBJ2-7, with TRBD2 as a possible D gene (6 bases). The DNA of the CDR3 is TGTGCCAGCAGTTACCCCGGGACCTGGGAGGTCGAGCAGTACTTC. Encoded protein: CASSYPGTWEVEQYF.